The 15 T cell receptor beta chains reported below all come from one sample, sequenced in a study of blood T cell repertoires in COVID-19. Clones were sequenced by immunoSEQ multiplex PCR, and TCRdb holds only the in-frame ones, with some missing. The table records about 37,000 clones, about 89% of them present only once. The sequencing sample was made of peripheral blood. The receptors were sampled from a human donor in a cohort sampled during active COVID-19.

This chain uses TRBV5-1 with TRBJ2-5; D is possibly TRBD1 (5 bases). V was clipped by 4 bases and J by 5 bases, with 12 bases between them. CDR1 is SGHRS, CDR2 YFSETQ, per germline. This CDR3 is 13 amino acids long. The CDR3 DNA follows: TGCGCCAGCAGCCTTGGGGCAGGGGAGACCCAGTACTTC. Its translation: CASSLGAGETQYF.

The V call is TRBV7-9, the J call TRBJ1-1; D unclear. The germline CDR1 and CDR2 sequences are SEHNR and FQNEAQ (reference sequence). The length of the CDR3 is 12 residues. V was pared by 7 bases and J by 6 bases, with 12 bases between. Here the CDR3 reads CASTLIQAEAFF. CDR3 nucleotides: TGTGCCAGCACCCTTATCCAGGCTGAAGCTTTCTTT.

The chain uses TRBV19 and TRBJ2-1; 7 nucleotides agree with TRBD1. The CDR3 length is 12 residues. Germline lookup yields CDR1 LNHDA and CDR2 SQIVND (reference sequence). The DNA for the CDR3 is TGTGAAGGGGCAGGGGGTGTGGATGAGCAGTTCTTC. Translating gives CEGAGGVDEQFF. Full variable domain (outside the CDR3, taken from reference TRBV19 and TRBJ2-1): DGGITQSPKYLFRKEGQNVTLSCEQNLNHDAMYWYRQDPGQGLRLIYYSQIVNDFQKGDIAEGYSVSREKKESFPLTVTSAQKNPTAFYLCEGAGGVDEQFFGPGTRLTVL.

J is TRBJ2-2 and V is TRBV28; unclear D gene. Germline CDR1 reads MDHEN; CDR2 reads SYDVKM. V lost 1 base and J lost 8, with 11 bases in between. CDR3 length: 14 residues. Here the CDR3 DNA reads TGTGCCAGCAGTTTATTCAGTTCCGTTGGGGAGCTGTTTTTT. Translation gives CASSLFSSVGELFF.

The chain joins TRBV5-4 to TRBJ2-1; possibly TRBD2 for D (6 bases). This CDR3 spans 13 amino acids. The germline CDR1 and CDR2 sequences are SGHNT and YYREEE (reference sequence). V shed 4 bases and J shed 8 bases, with 13 bases lying between them. In DNA, the CDR3 is TGTGCCAGCAGCCCGGAATGGGGGGATGAGCAGTTCTTC. It specifies CASSPEWGDEQFF.

The rearrangement links TRBV5-1 to TRBJ2-7, with 9 nucleotides matching TRBD2. This CDR3 spans 16 amino acids. J was trimmed by 0 bases and V by 0 bases; bases with no gene match: 4. CDR1 SGHRS and CDR2 YFSETQ come from the germline V gene. The DNA of the CDR3 is TGCGCCAGCAGCTTGGAGAGAGCGGGGGGCTCCTACGAGCAGTACTTC. It specifies CASSLERAGGSYEQYF. The full variable domain, completed using reference TRBV5-1 and TRBJ2-7, is KAGVTQTPRYLIKTRGQQVTLSCSPISGHRSVSWYQQTPGQGLQFLFEYFSETQRNKGNFPGRFSGRQFSNSRSEMNVSTLELGDSALYLCASSLERAGGSYEQYFGPGTRLTVT.

The chain carries TRBV28 and TRBJ1-2; TRBD1 agrees at 7 bases. Germline V gives CDR1 MDHEN, CDR2 SYDVKM. CDR3 length: 15 amino acids. V was clipped by 2 bases and J by 0 bases; unmatched bases: 3. The CDR3 loop is CASSLGGTANYGYTF. Here the CDR3 DNA reads TGTGCCAGCAGTTTAGGCGGGACAGCTAACTATGGCTACACCTTC.

In DNA form, the CDR3 reads TGTGCCAGCAGGCCCCAAGGGGGTGGCACTGAAGCTTTCTTT. Its protein product is CASRPQGGGTEAFF. The chain employs TRBV6-5 and TRBJ1-1, with a possible D match to TRBD1 (6 bases). CDR3 length: 14 amino acids. Germline CDR1 MNHEY, CDR2 SVGAGI. Trimming removed 6 bases from V and 4 bases from J, with 15 bases in between.

The genes are TRBV3-1 (or the pseudogene TRBV3-2) and TRBJ1-1; D gene ambiguous. The CDR3 sequence is 13 residues long. The V gene's germline CDR1 is LGHDT and CDR2 YNNKEL (reference sequence). V was cut by 1 base and J by 1 base, with 4 bases left in between. CDR3 region: CASSQARNTEAFF. CDR3 coding DNA: TGTGCCAGCAGCCAAGCCAGGAACACTGAAGCTTTCTTT.

The chain joins TRBV9 to TRBJ1-2; D perhaps matches TRBD1 (5 bases). The V gene lost 0 bases and the J gene lost 0 bases, with 9 bases spanning the gap. Germline V gene sequence: CDR1 SGDLS, CDR2 YYNGEE. This CDR3 spans 15 amino acids. The CDR3 sequence: CASSVGGGANYGYTF. The DNA of the CDR3 is TGTGCCAGCAGCGTAGGTGGGGGGGCTAACTATGGCTACACCTTC.

The chain uses TRBV6-2 or TRBV6-3 and TRBJ2-3; 7 bases fit TRBD2. The CDR3 has 16 amino acids. Per the germline V gene, CDR1 is MNHEY and CDR2 is SVGEGT. Trimming took 2 bases from V and 0 from J; bases not matched to a gene: 5. The CDR3 DNA follows: TGTGCCAGCAGTTACGAGGGGCGGGGGAGCACAGATACGCAGTATTTT. Translation: CASSYEGRGSTDTQYF.

To note about this clone: An end of the junction does not agree with germline; a read error may underlie this. This chain joins TRBV3-1 (or the pseudogene TRBV3-2) and TRBJ2-7; D perhaps matches TRBD1 (6 bases). The CDR3 length is 15 residues. Germline CDR1 is LGHDT and CDR2 is YNNKEL (reference sequence). In DNA form, the CDR3 reads TGTGCCAGCAGTCAAGCACAGGGAAAGAACTACGAGCAGTACTTC. Its protein is CASSQAQGKNYEQYF.

The chain is built from TRBV4-1 and TRBJ1-2, with D possibly being TRBD1 (6 bases). Trimming removed 4 bases at V and 0 bases at J, with 9 bases between. This CDR3 region has 14 residues. From germline, CDR1 is MGHRA and CDR2 YSYEKL. As DNA, the CDR3 is TGCGCCAGCAGCCGTAGGACAGCTAACTATGGCTACACCTTC. Amino acids: CASSRRTANYGYTF.

The chain links TRBV10-2 to TRBJ1-1; TRBD1 agrees at 8 bases. The CDR3 has 13 amino acids. Per the germline V gene, CDR1 is WSHSY and CDR2 is SAAADI. V dropped 6 bases and J dropped 5; count of bases not matched to a gene: 5. The CDR3 loop reads CASSLGQGTEAFF. CDR3 DNA: TGCGCCAGCAGCCTCGGACAGGGAACTGAAGCTTTCTTT.

Details on this clone: The same CDR3 is also encoded by other DNA sequences in this sample. The J gene is TRBJ2-7, the V gene TRBV3-1 (or the pseudogene TRBV3-2); 8 nucleotides match TRBD2. The junction had 5 bases not matched to a gene; V was cut back by 5 bases and J by 2 bases. The CDR3 is 14 amino acids. Germline CDR1 and CDR2: LGHDT and YNNKEL (reference sequence). CDR3: CASSLSGGTYEQYF. CDR3 nucleotide sequence: TGTGCCAGCAGCTTGAGCGGGGGTACCTACGAGCAGTACTTC.